The TCR beta chain under discussion was sequenced for a study of cytomegalovirus exposure and HLA in healthy donors. The overall study: Per a later analysis, the approximately 690 first-cohort and approximately 120 validation repertoires shared one platform. Notes on the study in general: According to the study, some 160 TCR beta chains were cytomegalovirus-associated. In a later analysis, first-cohort TCR clusters were found to tend to co-occur in the 130 or so validation repertoires. The authors confirmed in vitro that three CMV-associated chains were specific for CMV antigens.

This clone was detected once. Antigen: not known. Only in-frame clones appear in the TCRdb table, and some are missing; sequencing was by immunoSEQ multiplex PCR. The sample comprises approximately 270,000 clones, 65% to 90% of which are singletons, and 0.9% to 1.1% rests with the top ten. The CDR3 consists of 16 residues. J was trimmed by 0 bases and V by 3 bases; bases with no gene match: 4. Germline V CDR1 and CDR2: SGDLS, YYNGEE. Sample: PBMCs. V gene TRBV9 combines with J gene TRBJ1-3, with 9 positions matching TRBD1. The receptor comes from a woman aged 18 to 35 in good health and CMV-seronegative. CDR3 nucleotides: TGTGCCAGCAGCGCCGGACAGGGGCACTCTGGAAACACCATATATTTT. Translating gives CASSAGQGHSGNTIYF.